Sequencing of this T cell receptor beta chain was carried out in a study of T cell changes during pregnancy in multiple sclerosis. This CDR3 has 13 residues. Germline CDR1 is SNHLY and CDR2 is FYNNEI. V was pared by 6 bases and J by 5 bases, with 3 bases of the junction left unmatched. Produced via immunoSEQ multiplex PCR; TCRdb's table is partial and in-frame only. The data hold about 100,000 clones, with 80% to 95% observed a single time. The source material was peripheral blood, sampled after pregnancy. This clonotype originated in a female donor with multiple sclerosis, enrolled in a pregnancy study. V gene TRBV2 combines with J gene TRBJ1-2, with 10 bases lining up with TRBD1. The CDR3 loop is CASSPGQGYGYTF. CDR3 in DNA: TGTGCCAGCAGCCCGGGACAGGGGTATGGCTACACCTTC.